The 27 T cell receptor beta chains given below trace back to one sample, sequenced in a study of memory CD4+ T cells and cytomegalovirus serostatus. The sort gate was single viable CD3+CD4+CD8-CD45RO+ cells for memory CD4+ T cells. Some clones are missing from TCRdb's copy, which holds only in-frame ones; the method was immunoSEQ multiplex PCR. The sample includes roughly 40,000 clones, roughly 78% of them seen just once. The sequenced sample was memory CD4+ T cells from blood. The source is an adult in good health and CMV-seronegative.

J is TRBJ2-1 and V is TRBV2; 11 bases map to TRBD2. The CDR3 loop spans 16 amino acids. Germline lookup yields CDR1 SNHLY and CDR2 FYNNEI. Trimming took 3 bases from V and 4 from J; bases not matched to a gene: 5. CDR3 DNA sequence: TGTGCCAGCAGTGATATAGGACTAGCGGGTTACAATGAGCAGTTCTTC. This gives the protein CASSDIGLAGYNEQFF.

A few counts support this clone. The V call is TRBV18, the J call TRBJ2-3, with D unresolved. The CDR3 contains 11 residues. The germline CDR1 and CDR2 sequences are KGHSH and LQKENI. Deletions cut 3 bases from V and 4 bases from J, with 2 bases between. The CDR3: CASSPADTQYF. CDR3 bases: TGTGCCAGCTCACCGGCAGATACGCAGTATTTT.

V and J are TRBV5-1 and TRBJ1-1; 8 positions match TRBD1. Germline CDR1 reads SGHRS; CDR2 reads YFSETQ. V lost 4 bases to trimming and J lost 7 bases; unmatched junction nucleotides: 6. This CDR3 spans 13 amino acids. CDR3 bases: TGCGCCAGCAGCCACTCGGACAGGGTTGAAGCTTTCTTT. Protein sequence: CASSHSDRVEAFF.

The genes are TRBV30 and TRBJ2-5, with D maybe TRBD1 (6 bases). Gene TRBJ2-7 matches the end of the DNA better, so the J call may be wrong. This CDR3 contains 15 residues. CDR1 and CDR2 from the germline V gene are GTSNPN and SVGIG (reference sequence). In DNA, the CDR3 is TGTGCCTGGGGACTGAAGGACAGAGCTTCCTACGAGCAGTACTTC. This gives the protein CAWGLKDRASYEQYF.

The chain combines TRBV6-5 with TRBJ2-5; 8 positions match TRBD2. This CDR3 has 16 residues. The germline CDR1 and CDR2 sequences are MNHEY and SVGAGI. The V and J ends lost 2 bases and 0 bases, in that order; junction bases with no gene match: 5. CDR3 region: CASSYKLAVYQETQYF. CDR3 nucleotide sequence: TGTGCCAGCAGTTACAAACTAGCGGTGTACCAAGAGACCCAGTACTTC.

The V call is TRBV5-4, the J call TRBJ2-5; D not certain. The V and J ends lost 1 base and 1 base respectively, with 11 bases between them. The CDR3 has 15 residues. Germline V gene sequence: CDR1 SGHNT, CDR2 YYREEE (reference sequence). The CDR3 protein is CASSLSLPVQETQYF. The CDR3 DNA reads TGTGCCAGCAGCTTGTCACTGCCAGTCCAAGAGACCCAGTACTTC. Looking up the rest from reference TRBV5-4 and TRBJ2-5 gives the full variable domain: ETGVTQSPTHLIKTRGQQVTLRCSSQSGHNTVSWYQQALGQGPQFIFQYYREEENGRGNFPPRFSGLQFPNYSSELNVNALELDDSALYLCASSLSLPVQETQYFGPGTRLLVL.

This rearrangement joins TRBV15 to TRBJ1-2; D not resolved. Looked up from germline, CDR1 is LNHNV and CDR2 is YYDKDF (reference sequence). V dropped 4 bases and J dropped 3 bases, with 9 bases sitting between them. The CDR3 totals 13 residues. Here the CDR3 reads CATSIRRDYGYTF. As DNA, the CDR3 is TGTGCCACCAGCATCCGACGGGACTATGGCTACACCTTC. Drawing the rest from reference TRBV15 and TRBJ1-2, the complete variable domain is DAMVIQNPRYQVTQFGKPVTLSCSQTLNHNVMYWYQQKSSQAPKLLFHYYDKDFNNEADTPDNFQSRRPNTSFCFLDIRSPGLGDTAMYLCATSIRRDYGYTFGSGTRLTVV.

Remarks on this clone: This sample includes further DNA sequences coding for the same CDR3. The chain recombines TRBV5-1 with TRBJ1-1; a possible D gene is TRBD1 (5 bases). V lost 1 base and J lost 5, with 9 bases in between. There are 13 residues in the CDR3. CDR1 is SGHRS and CDR2 is YFSETQ in the germline V gene. As DNA, the CDR3 is TGCGCCAGCAGCTTGAGGGGAGGGACTGAAGCTTTCTTT. Translating gives CASSLRGGTEAFF.

The chain recombines TRBV10-1 with TRBJ2-3, with TRBD2 matching 9 bases. In germline, CDR1 is WNHNN, CDR2 SYGVQD (reference sequence). V trimming: 0 bases; J trimming: 0 bases; junction bases outside the gene matches: 4. The CDR3 loop spans 17 amino acids. CDR3 amino acids: CASSESLAGASTDTQYF. CDR3 nucleotides: TGCGCCAGCAGTGAGTCTTTAGCGGGGGCCAGCACAGATACGCAGTATTTT.

The chain has TRBV5-1 and TRBJ1-1, with no clear D. Trimming pared 1 base from V and 1 base from J, leaving 5 bases between. This CDR3 is 13 amino acids long. Germline V lookup: CDR1 SGHRS, CDR2 YFSETQ. CDR3 protein: CASSLTANTEAFF. In nucleotides, the CDR3 is TGCGCCAGCAGCTTGACGGCGAACACTGAAGCTTTCTTT.

The V and J genes are TRBV5-1 and TRBJ1-1; D unresolved. This CDR3 comprises 13 residues. The V gene's germline CDR1 is SGHRS and CDR2 YFSETQ. The V end lost 4 bases, the J end lost 1 base, and 8 bases lay between the germline ends. The chain's CDR3 is CASSLVTNTEAFF. The CDR3 DNA reads as TGCGCCAGCAGCCTTGTTACGAACACTGAAGCTTTCTTT. Based on the CDR3 plus reference TRBV5-1 and TRBJ1-1, the full variable domain is KAGVTQTPRYLIKTRGQQVTLSCSPISGHRSVSWYQQTPGQGLQFLFEYFSETQRNKGNFPGRFSGRQFSNSRSEMNVSTLELGDSALYLCASSLVTNTEAFFGQGTRLTVV.

This chain links TRBV19 with TRBJ1-4, with a weak D call TRBD1 (6 bases). The CDR3 consists of 16 residues. V was trimmed by 10 bases and J by 5 bases, leaving 23 bases between them. The germline V gene has CDR1 LNHDA and CDR2 SQIVND (reference sequence). This chain's CDR3 is CATLVGPGTRNEKLFF. DNA for the CDR3: TGTGCCACCCTTGTGGGGCCCGGGACACGGAATGAAAAACTGTTTTTT.

The chain has TRBV29-1 and TRBJ1-5, with D perhaps matching TRBD1 (6 bases). This CDR3 spans 12 amino acids. Germline lookup yields CDR1 SQVTM and CDR2 ANQGSEA. Trimming took 4 bases from V and 4 from J, leaving 8 bases between them. Here the CDR3 reads CSVGGANQPQHF. CDR3 in DNA: TGCAGCGTTGGGGGGGCAAATCAGCCCCAGCATTTT.

V is TRBV18 and J is TRBJ2-7; the D gene is possibly TRBD1 (6 bases). This CDR3 region has 13 residues. Germline assignment: CDR1 KGHSH and CDR2 LQKENI. Trimming stripped 2 bases from V and 6 bases from J, with 11 bases between. CDR3 protein: CASSPNGGSEQYF. The CDR3 DNA is TGTGCCAGCTCACCAAATGGGGGCAGCGAGCAGTACTTC. The variable domain in full, with the rest retrieved from reference TRBV18 and TRBJ2-7, is NAGVMQNPRHLVRRRGQEARLRCSPMKGHSHVYWYRQLPEEGLKFMVYLQKENIIDESGMPKERFSAEFPKEGPSILRIQQVVRGDSAAYFCASSPNGGSEQYFGPGTRLTVT.

The rearrangement uses TRBV4-1 and TRBJ1-5; perhaps TRBD1 as D (5 bases). Trimming pared 3 bases from V and 5 bases from J, leaving 11 bases between. CDR1 is MGHRA and CDR2 is YSYEKL in the germline V gene. The CDR3 runs 14 residues. The CDR3 bases are TGCGCCAGCAGCCACGAAAGAGGGGATCAGCCCCAGCATTTT. Its translation is CASSHERGDQPQHF.

This chain connects TRBV5-1 to TRBJ2-2; D is unresolved. The CDR3 covers 13 residues. Germline CDR1 reads SGHRS; CDR2 reads YFSETQ. V was trimmed by 1 base and J by 5 bases, leaving 6 bases between them. This chain's CDR3 is CASSLRETGELFF. In DNA, the CDR3 is TGCGCCAGCAGCTTGAGGGAAACCGGGGAGCTGTTTTTT. Combining the CDR3 with reference TRBV5-1 and TRBJ2-2 gives the whole variable domain KAGVTQTPRYLIKTRGQQVTLSCSPISGHRSVSWYQQTPGQGLQFLFEYFSETQRNKGNFPGRFSGRQFSNSRSEMNVSTLELGDSALYLCASSLRETGELFFGEGSRLTVL.

The DNA of the CDR3 is TGTGCCAGCAGAAACAGGGAATTGCATTTT. Translating gives CASRNRELHF. The chain employs TRBV6-1 and TRBJ1-5, with a tentative D call TRBD1 (6 bases). This CDR3 region has 10 residues. Trimming pared 6 bases from V and 15 bases from J, leaving 12 bases between. Germline-derived CDR1 and CDR2 are MNHNS and SASEGT.

The table lists this clone with a few counts. The chain employs TRBV2 and TRBJ1-5; the D is unclear. Trimming removed 4 bases from V and 1 base from J, with 8 bases in between. Looked up from germline, CDR1 is SNHLY and CDR2 is FYNNEI. This CDR3 is 14 amino acids long. The chain's CDR3 is CASSVGRSNQPQHF. CDR3 nucleotide sequence: TGTGCCAGCAGTGTTGGACGGAGCAATCAGCCCCAGCATTTT.

The chain employs TRBV6-6 and TRBJ1-2; the D gene is possibly TRBD1 (5 bases). Germline CDR1 is MNHNY and CDR2 is SVGAGI (reference sequence). This CDR3 comprises 15 residues. Between the trimmed V and J ends, which lost 7 bases and 6 bases, there was a span of 21 bases. In DNA form, the CDR3 reads TGTGCCAGCAAAGGAACAGGCCGCGCTGGCGATGGCTACACCTTC. Its protein product is CASKGTGRAGDGYTF.

V gene TRBV4-1 combines with J gene TRBJ1-4; D not resolved. From germline, CDR1 is MGHRA and CDR2 YSYEKL. Trimming removed 0 bases from V and 5 bases from J, with 13 bases in between. The CDR3 is 16 amino acids. The CDR3 is CASSQEGSVRNEKLFF. The CDR3 DNA sequence: TGCGCCAGCAGCCAAGAAGGGTCAGTCCGAAATGAAAAACTGTTTTTT.

The J gene is TRBJ1-1, the V gene TRBV9; 7 nucleotides agree with TRBD1. The CDR3 consists of 16 residues. Germline V gene data show CDR1 as SGDLS and CDR2 as YYNGEE. V shed 3 bases, J shed 3 bases, and the junction held 11 bases outside the gene matches. CDR3 residues: CASSARTGHLDTEAFF. CDR3 sequence (DNA): TGTGCCAGCAGCGCCCGGACAGGACACTTGGACACTGAAGCTTTCTTT.

The gene calls are TRBV4-1 and TRBJ1-5; maybe TRBD1 (6 bases). The CDR3 is 16 amino acids. The germline CDR1 and CDR2 sequences are MGHRA and YSYEKL. V lost 4 bases to trimming and J lost 2 bases, with 15 bases between them. CDR3 coding DNA: TGCGCCAGCAGCCCATCGGGGGGGCTAGGCAATCAGCCCCAGCATTTT. It codes for CASSPSGGLGNQPQHF.

This rearrangement joins TRBV30 to TRBJ1-2, with TRBD1 identical over 10 bases. Germline trimming cut 1 base from V and 2 bases from J; bases unmatched to any gene: 13. The CDR3 covers 18 residues. The germline CDR1 and CDR2 sequences are GTSNPN and SVGIG (reference sequence). The CDR3 region has the DNA TGTGCCTGGAGTGCCCTTGGGACAGGGGCTATAGGGAACTATGGCTACACCTTC. Its translation is CAWSALGTGAIGNYGYTF.

V is TRBV19 and J is TRBJ2-7; 7 bases line up with TRBD1. Germline assignment: CDR1 LNHDA and CDR2 SQIVND (reference sequence). V lost 3 bases, J lost 0 bases, and 5 bases stayed unmatched. The CDR3 runs 15 residues. CDR3 protein: CASSIGTASSYEQYF. DNA for the CDR3: TGTGCCAGTAGTATCGGGACAGCTTCCTCCTACGAGCAGTACTTC.

The chain joins TRBV10-2 to TRBJ1-1, with TRBD1 as a possible D gene (5 bases). Germline V CDR1 and CDR2: WSHSY, SAAADI. Trimming took 4 bases from V and 4 from J, leaving 13 bases between them. CDR3 length equals 14 residues. CDR3 coding DNA: TGCGCCAGCAGTGTCCCAGGGACTGGCACTGAAGCTTTCTTT. This encodes CASSVPGTGTEAFF.

The table lists this clone with a few counts. The V call is TRBV2, the J call TRBJ2-1; tentative D call: TRBD1 (6 bases). The germline V gene encodes CDR1 SNHLY and CDR2 FYNNEI. The length of the CDR3 is 13 residues. Trimming removed 8 bases at V and 3 bases at J, with 11 bases between. CDR3 coding DNA: TGTGCCAGCCTACCACAGGGCTACAATGAGCAGTTCTTC. Amino acids: CASLPQGYNEQFF.

This clone is medium-sized by share. The chain combines TRBV7-3 with TRBJ1-6, with no clear D. The CDR3 consists of 16 residues. Germline V gives CDR1 SGHTA, CDR2 FQGTGA. V was pared by 2 bases and J by 0 bases, with 8 bases between. CDR3 coding DNA: TGTGCCAGCAGCTTAGGGCCGAGCTCCTATAATTCACCCCTCCACTTT. Encoded protein: CASSLGPSSYNSPLHF.